The rows below give T cell receptor beta chains drawn from one sample of a study of blood T cell repertoires in COVID-19. Assay: immunoSEQ multiplex PCR; the TCRdb copy retains only in-frame clones and omits some. The data hold 250,000 to 350,000 clones, with 75% to 90% observed a single time. Sequenced material: PBMCs or T cells enriched from blood (not recorded which). These receptors were taken from a woman between 50 and 59 years old who had recovered from COVID-19. Both conserved end residues are part of each CDR3. Fields, in order: V gene, clone size, CDR3 protein. The listing skips clone size in some rows; elsewhere it reads once, few, many or a size class.

v_call: TRBV5-8
clone_size: -
cdr3_aa: CASSPRAGGINYEQYF

v_call: TRBV18
clone_size: -
cdr3_aa: CASSLSQGINNEKLFF

v_call: TRBV7-2
clone_size: -
cdr3_aa: CASSLSRGGRNQPQHF

v_call: TRBV10-3
clone_size: few
cdr3_aa: CASATSTNEKLFF

v_call: TRBV24-1
clone_size: -
cdr3_aa: CATSAGGSRYNEQFF

v_call: TRBV7-6
clone_size: -
cdr3_aa: CASSLEVAGEYNEQFF

v_call: TRBV9
clone_size: -
cdr3_aa: CASSAGVRLSTDTQYF

v_call: TRBV5-4
clone_size: -
cdr3_aa: CASSKRTSGTNTGELFF

v_call: TRBV2
clone_size: -
cdr3_aa: CASRPGTGGIGYTF

v_call: TRBV7-2
clone_size: -
cdr3_aa: CASSLVASGGADTQYF

v_call: TRBV29-1
clone_size: -
cdr3_aa: CSVAGVREQFF

v_call: TRBV2
clone_size: -
cdr3_aa: CASSEALQGRGETQYF

v_call: TRBV21-1
clone_size: -
cdr3_aa: CASSKSGTANEKLFF

v_call: TRBV12-3/TRBV12-4
clone_size: -
cdr3_aa: CASSQDSNQPQHF

v_call: TRBV2
clone_size: -
cdr3_aa: CASKWNGGDYEQYF

v_call: TRBV6-5
clone_size: -
cdr3_aa: CASRPDRAGTEAFF

v_call: TRBV29-1
clone_size: few
cdr3_aa: CSVDRQGARGYTF

v_call: TRBV6-1
clone_size: -
cdr3_aa: CASSEYNRVNEQFF

v_call: TRBV11-2
clone_size: -
cdr3_aa: CASSLGGMETYDRGYGYTF

v_call: TRBV4-1
clone_size: -
cdr3_aa: CASQDRDRGSSNQPQHF

v_call: TRBV5-6
clone_size: -
cdr3_aa: CASSVRGVNSPLHF

v_call: TRBV27
clone_size: -
cdr3_aa: CASSWTSGTYTQYF

v_call: TRBV5-5
clone_size: -
cdr3_aa: CASSLVRTGDYGYTF

v_call: TRBV7-6
clone_size: -
cdr3_aa: CASSDSSGTNTGELFF

v_call: TRBV10-3
clone_size: -
cdr3_aa: CAISDWGGRNYGYTF

v_call: TRBV5-1
clone_size: -
cdr3_aa: CASSLDPGQGSDEQFF

v_call: TRBV6-5
clone_size: -
cdr3_aa: CASSYRGVYGYTF

v_call: TRBV10-1
clone_size: -
cdr3_aa: CASSESGGYEQYF

v_call: TRBV5-1
clone_size: -
cdr3_aa: CASSLGPSINYGYTF

v_call: TRBV28
clone_size: -
cdr3_aa: CASSFLGDRVNQPQHF

v_call: TRBV5-1
clone_size: -
cdr3_aa: CASSPGLAGGRSYNEQFF

v_call: TRBV7-9
clone_size: -
cdr3_aa: CASSHGQGGVKAFF

v_call: TRBV5-1
clone_size: -
cdr3_aa: CASSVGLSYGYTF

v_call: TRBV11-2
clone_size: once
cdr3_aa: CASSNTGVGELFF

v_call: TRBV28
clone_size: -
cdr3_aa: CASSRQDSNYGYTF

v_call: TRBV28
clone_size: -
cdr3_aa: CASSYRHADTEAFF

v_call: TRBV6-5
clone_size: once
cdr3_aa: CASSYSGEAGANVLTF

v_call: TRBV5-4
clone_size: -
cdr3_aa: CASSPRSGTDTQYF

v_call: TRBV29-1
clone_size: once
cdr3_aa: CSVPGTSGIGEQYF

v_call: TRBV7-2
clone_size: -
cdr3_aa: CASSFLLAGRREKLFF

v_call: TRBV9
clone_size: once
cdr3_aa: CASNSGATNEKLFF

v_call: TRBV3-1/TRBV3-2
clone_size: -
cdr3_aa: CASSQDRGGRGYTF

v_call: TRBV30
clone_size: -
cdr3_aa: CAWNKGMNTEAFF